This TCR beta chain originates from a study of spatial heterogeneity in lung cancer. About the study: Any follow-up PBMC samples that were available went on to be sequenced, and the median time to follow-up was around two years after resection. Detected sequences consistently included more beta-chain ones than alpha-chain ones.

Time point indicated: blood at routine non-recurrence follow-up after resection. Using its own MiXCR run on the 5' RACE reads, TCRdb lists one record per CDR3 protein. In the table there are 50,000 or so distinct CDR3 sequences, 12% of which are singletons. V was trimmed by 6 bases and J by 5 bases, leaving 13 bases between them. The CDR3 sequence is 13 residues long. Per germline, CDR1 SGHVS and CDR2 FNYEAQ. The source is a male donor with early-stage non-small cell lung cancer. The sample in question was PBMCs, obtained at follow-up. The genes are TRBV7-6 and TRBJ1-2; D possibly corresponds to TRBD1 (6 bases). The CDR3 nucleotides are TGTGCCAGCAGTCCTTTACAGGGATATGGCTACACCTTC. As protein: CASSPLQGYGYTF.